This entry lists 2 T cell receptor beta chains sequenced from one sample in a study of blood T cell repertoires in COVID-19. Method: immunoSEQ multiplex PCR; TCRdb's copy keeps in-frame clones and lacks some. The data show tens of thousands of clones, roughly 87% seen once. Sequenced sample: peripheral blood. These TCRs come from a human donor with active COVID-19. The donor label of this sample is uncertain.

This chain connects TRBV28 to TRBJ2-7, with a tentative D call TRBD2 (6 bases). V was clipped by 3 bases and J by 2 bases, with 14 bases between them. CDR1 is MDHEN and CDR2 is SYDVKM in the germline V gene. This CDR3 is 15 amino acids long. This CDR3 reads CASSFGGVGPYEQYF. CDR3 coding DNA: TGTGCCAGCAGTTTTGGAGGGGTAGGGCCCTACGAGCAGTACTTC.

The CDR3 loop is CATSRSDTGELFF. DNA of the CDR3: TGTGCCACCAGTCGATCGGACACCGGGGAGCTGTTTTTT. The chain couples TRBV24-1 to TRBJ2-2; D uncertain. CDR3 length: 13 amino acids. The germline CDR1 and CDR2 sequences are KGHDR and SFDVKD. V lost 6 bases and J 3 bases, leaving 7 bases between the germline ends.